The entry below describes one T cell receptor (beta chain). Only in-frame clones appear in the TCRdb table, and some are missing; sequencing was by immunoSEQ multiplex PCR. The sample yields about 980,000 clones, 60% to 85% seen once. The data stem from a study of shared clonotypes between healthy human individuals. At the level of the study: Aged 18 to 49, the donors were two women and three men.

CDR1 and CDR2 (germline): SGHTA, FQGNSA. The CDR3 loop spans 14 amino acids. Trimming shortened V by 5 bases and J by 3 bases, and 13 bases separated the two germline ends. The source of this sequence is a man aged 18 to 30 in good health. The sequencing input was memory CD4+ T cells sorted from blood. Noted subset: CD45RA-negative fraction. The genes are TRBV7-2 and TRBJ1-1; weak D call: TRBD1 (5 bases). The CDR3 sequence is CASSIRVGDTEAFF. As DNA, the CDR3 is TGTGCCAGCAGCATCAGGGTAGGTGACACTGAAGCTTTCTTT.